This T cell receptor (beta chain) was sequenced during a study of cytomegalovirus exposure and HLA in healthy donors. Study-level background: As an earlier analysis found, about 179 million T cells yielded fewer than 130 million unique TCR beta sequences. Study results and caveats: For most subjects, TCR beta sequences were reported to predict HLA-A and HLA-B alleles with accuracy. For cytomegalovirus status, the classifier reportedly gave diagnoses with high specificity and sensitivity. CMV serostatus alone was available as immune exposure information.

PCR used 60 Vbeta primers and 13 Jbeta primers. Repertoires were generated with immunoSEQ multiplex PCR, while TCRdb's copy carries only in-frame clones and drops some. This sample yields 110,000 or so clones, of which about 78% are seen a single time; approximately 12% belongs to the top ten. About this clone: What it binds is not known.

The CDR3 consists of 14 residues. The junction had 2 bases not matched to a gene; V was cut back by 0 bases and J by 6 bases. Looked up from germline, CDR1 is SGHRS and CDR2 is YFSETQ. What was sequenced was PBMCs. The V call is TRBV5-1, the J call TRBJ2-1; 8 bases are a match to TRBD1. This sequence was found in a middle-aged woman in good health and CMV-seropositive. CDR3 in DNA: TGCGCCAGCAGCTTGGGGACAGGGATCAATGAGCAGTTCTTC. It encodes CASSLGTGINEQFF.